The TCR beta chain under discussion was sequenced for a study of Tregs in tolerant kidney transplant recipients. General study results and limits: Antigen-driven expansion was suggested because donor-specific Tregs expanded more than all Tregs in tolerant patients.

Only in-frame clones appear in the TCRdb table, and some are missing; sequencing was by immunoSEQ multiplex PCR. The profile covers approximately 60,000 clones, with 87% appearing a single time and around 4.1% taken by the ten largest. This clone was recorded a few times. Its target is unknown. Related graft donors supplied nonmyeloablative bone marrow transplants, and mixed chimerism was transient. Unstimulated regulatory T cells (CD4+CD25+CD127-), CD4+CD25- non-regulatory cells, CD4 and CD8 cells were FACS-sorted from thawed PBMCs. The sample in question was CD4+ T cells from blood (PBMCs), obtained 6 months after the transplant. This clonotype was obtained from a human patient who received a combined kidney and bone marrow transplant. Some T cells may possibly be graft donor cells.

The CDR3 DNA follows: TGTGCCAGCAGCTTGACAGGTAATGAGCAGTTCTTC. Its translation is CASSLTGNEQFF. The J gene is TRBJ2-1, the V gene TRBV7-2; tentative D call: TRBD1 (6 bases). This CDR3 spans 12 amino acids. CDR1 and CDR2 (germline): SGHTA, FQGNSA. The V end lost 3 bases, the J end lost 7 bases, and 7 bases lay between the germline ends.